The entry that follows covers one TCR beta chain sequence. This clone has a single count. The antigen it binds to is not known. No quality values exist for individual bases; no much larger clone is one base distant. The CDR3 contains 17 residues, cysteine and phenylalanine counted. Just CDR3 DNA is preserved here, 51 bases in frame from base 1. Based on the germline V gene, the CDR1 and CDR2 sequences are SGHTA and FQGTGA. After removal of 5 bases from V and 0 bases from J, the junction retains 7 bases not matched to a gene. The CDR3 regions of human TCRbeta chains were analyzed by immunosequencing. The authors' analysis ran thus. TCRs in the repertoires were compared against a reference library of SARS-CoV-2-specific TCRs that had been generated with the MIRA antigen-specificity platform. Breadth was defined as the fraction of unique TCRs that were SARS-CoV-2-associated, and depth was defined as the fraction of total T cells that were SARS-CoV-2-associated. Each spike-specific TCR was assigned to its reactive spike region and to a CD4 or CD8 class using the MIRA data. Log10-transformed breadth and depth values were compared by one-way ANOVA with Sidak's multiple comparisons tests. TCRdb provides this immuneACCESS table in a form limited to in-frame rearrangements. Some clones are lacking; in checked studies, under half of them reflect an unresolved V gene, and why the rest are absent is not known. V, J and clone size derive from that table, while D and trimming were established from the DNA sequence. The sample yields some 170,000 clones; 75% to 90% were counted once. The ten biggest clones cover roughly 4.3% of the sample.

The data are from a study of T cell responses to AZD1222 COVID-19 vaccine (dated by TCRdb to the early 2020s). Background for the entire study: TCR sequencing was performed for about 240 trial participants, of whom 200 to 210 were given two doses of AZD1222 and approximately 25 were given two doses of MenACWY control vaccine. Trial participants were enrolled by age into 18-55, 56-69 and 70-plus year subgroups, with approximately 150, 28 and 58 TCR-sequenced participants respectively. The paper's findings and limits, for the study overall: Spike-specific TCR breadth and depth rose significantly after two AZD1222 doses compared with day 0 and with MenACWY recipients. Epitopes outside the regions mutated in the B.1.351 and B.1.1.7 variants were reportedly recognized by nearly half of the unique spike-specific TCRs. No day 14 peak-response samples were available, so repertoires were characterized only after the peak T cell response. The 56-69-year group was small, and its depth increase did not reach significance, likely because of low power. The whole spike protein was spanned by vaccine-associated CD4 TCRs, and dominant responses were seen in regions 160-218 and 743-854. Participants were mostly white British, with more females than males. The authors suggested clonal diversity may have been underestimated. Only five or six AZD1222 recipients were SARS-CoV-2 seropositive at baseline, limiting conclusions about previously exposed vaccinees.

What the time point label conveys for this sample: about 28 days (+/-7) after the second vaccine dose. The treatment or condition label on this specimen signifies: meningococcal conjugate vaccine given as trial control. Vaccinee samples came from UK trials COV001 and COV002, including a single-blind randomized controlled phase 2/3 trial of AZD1222 (ChAdOx1 nCoV-19) in healthy adults. For TCRbeta chain sequencing, PBMC samples were collected from trial participants at day 0 and at day 28 after the second dose. The receptor chain draws on TRBV7-3 and TRBJ2-6, with 7 bases in between that match TRBD1. The source of this sequence is an adult who received the MenACWY meningococcal vaccine as a control. Material: peripheral blood, obtained 28 days after the second dose of the MenACWY control vaccine. In nucleotide form, the sequence is TGTGCCAGCAGCCTGGGACAGCCTTTCTCTGGGGCCAACGTCCTGACTTTC. It codes for CASSLGQPFSGANVLTF. Here the CDR3 is joined to the reference TRBV7-3 and TRBJ2-6 genes, and the full variable domain is: GAGVSQTPSNKVTEKGKYVELRCDPISGHTALYWYRQSLGQGPEFLIYFQGTGAADDSGLPNDRFFAVRPEGSVSTLKIQRTERGDSAVYLCASSLGQPFSGANVLTFGAGSRLTVL.